This T cell receptor (beta chain) stems from a study of blood T cell repertoires in COVID-19 (TCRdb year 2020). Background on the whole study: Samples covering the acute and convalescent phases of COVID-19 were provided by collaborators in the United States, Italy and Spain. The samples were drawn from the first 160 participants of the ongoing ImmuneRACE study and from over 950 subjects provided by 6 global collaborators. The material from the prospective study consisted of cDNA or gDNA derived from T cells, B-cell-depleted T cells, or PBMCs. Where HLA class I and class II types were available, the types were taken from metadata supplied by the sample provider, not from assay-based typing. The dataset comprised deeply sampled blood TCRbeta repertoires from subjects exposed to, actively infected with, or recovered from COVID-19. The sample metadata nearly always contained a de-identified subject ID, COVID-19 status, age in years and sex. The repertoires were released in a freely available public database intended as a resource for research on the immune response to SARS-CoV-2. Points the paper makes about the study in general: The quantity of clinical and demographic metadata differed by source and by participant and was supplied without curation.

The germline V end is reduced by 1 base and the J end by 8 bases; junction bases left unmatched: 14. Including cysteine and phenylalanine, the CDR3 has 19 amino acids. The entry retains the CDR3 DNA only, 57 bases that are in frame from base 1. The germline V gene encodes CDR1 SGHVS and CDR2 FQNEAQ. Collaborating institutions collected whole blood in K2EDTA tubes following their own protocols. For TCRbeta analysis, collaborators shipped samples as frozen whole blood, isolated PBMCs, or DNA extracted from either of those sample types. The immunoSEQ Assay, a bias-controlled multiplex PCR, was used to amplify TCRbeta CDR3 regions from genomic DNA. The authors' pipeline ran thus. Within the assay, amplification of reference gene primers was used to estimate how many nucleated cells each sample contained. Sequence reads were collapsed and filtered to measure the absolute abundance of every unique TCRbeta CDR3 rearrangement. Productive Simpson clonality was computed per sample as the square root of Simpson's diversity index over productive rearrangements. The source is immuneACCESS, and TCRdb retained only in-frame sequences with V and J called. Part of the clones is not carried over; for the studies checked, unresolved V genes explain less than half of this, and the remainder is unexplained. D and trimming were read from the DNA, whereas the V and J calls and clone size are those reported in that table. Across this sample there are about 190,000 clones, with under 90% seen only once. Around 21% of the sample is in the top ten clones.

To note about this clone: Its specific antigen is unknown. No clone much larger than this one lies a single base away; base qualities are absent.

Input material: peripheral blood. The source of this sequence is a human donor in a cohort sampled during active COVID-19. The rearrangement combines TRBV7-8 with TRBJ1-4; 12 middle bases align to TRBD1. The DNA reads as follows: TGTGCCAGCAGCTTAGGCTGGGGGGGGACAGGGGGCAATCGAGAAAAACTGTTTTTT. It translates to CASSLGWGGTGGNREKLFF.